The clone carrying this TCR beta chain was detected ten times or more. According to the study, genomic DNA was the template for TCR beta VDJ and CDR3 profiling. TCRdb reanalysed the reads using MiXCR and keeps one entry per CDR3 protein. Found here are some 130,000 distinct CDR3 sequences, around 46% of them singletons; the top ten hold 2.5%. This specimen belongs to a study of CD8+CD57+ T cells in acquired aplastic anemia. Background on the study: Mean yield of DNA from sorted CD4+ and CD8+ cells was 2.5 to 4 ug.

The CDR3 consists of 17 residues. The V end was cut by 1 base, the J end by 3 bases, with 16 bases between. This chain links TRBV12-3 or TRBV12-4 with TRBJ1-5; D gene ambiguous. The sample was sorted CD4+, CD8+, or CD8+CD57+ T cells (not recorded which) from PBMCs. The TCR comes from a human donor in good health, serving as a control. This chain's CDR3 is CASSLGNVGFPNQPQHF. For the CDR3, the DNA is TGTGCCAGCAGTTTAGGGAACGTAGGGTTCCCCAATCAGCCCCAGCATTTT.